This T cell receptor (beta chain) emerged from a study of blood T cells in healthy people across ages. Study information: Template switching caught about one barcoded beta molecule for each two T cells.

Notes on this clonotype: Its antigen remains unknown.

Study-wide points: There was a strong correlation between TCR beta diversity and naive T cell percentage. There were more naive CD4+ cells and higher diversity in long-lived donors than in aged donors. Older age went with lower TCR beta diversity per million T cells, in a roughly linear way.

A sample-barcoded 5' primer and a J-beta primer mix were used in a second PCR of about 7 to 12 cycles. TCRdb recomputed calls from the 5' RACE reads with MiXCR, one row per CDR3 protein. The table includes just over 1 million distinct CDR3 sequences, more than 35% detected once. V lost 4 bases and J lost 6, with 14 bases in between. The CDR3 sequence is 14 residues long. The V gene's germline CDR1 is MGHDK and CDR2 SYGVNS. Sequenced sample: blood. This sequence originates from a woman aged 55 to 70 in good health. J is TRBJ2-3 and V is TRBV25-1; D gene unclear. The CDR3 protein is CASSARTIGDTQYF. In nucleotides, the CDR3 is TGTGCCAGCAGTGCCCGTACGATTGGGGATACGCAGTATTTT.